This TCR beta chain is from a study of blood T cell repertoires in COVID-19. CDR3 size: 14 residues. With 6 bases clipped from V and 3 bases from J, the junction kept 1 base outside the gene matches. The V gene's germline CDR1 is SEHNR and CDR2 FQNEAQ (reference sequence). Profiled with immunoSEQ multiplex PCR; TCRdb holds only in-frame clones, not every one. The table has about 240,000 clones, 86% seen once. Study members were between about 18 and 89 years old and lived in 24 US regions. The sequenced sample consisted of PBMCs or T cells enriched from blood (not recorded which). The receptor was derived from a woman aged 40 to 55 with acute COVID-19. The rearrangement links TRBV7-9 to TRBJ2-5; 13 nucleotides agree with TRBD2. As DNA, the CDR3 is TGTGCCAGCAGGGGACTAGCGGGGAAAGAGACCCAGTACTTC. It translates to CASRGLAGKETQYF.